This TCR beta chain stems from a study of control samples from healthy donors and cancer patients. The data were produced by immunoSEQ multiplex PCR, yet TCRdb's version contains in-frame clones alone and is incomplete. The sample contains about 95,000 clones, 80% to 95% of which appear only once. The V gene end was trimmed by 4 bases and the J gene end by 3 bases; junction bases not matched to a gene: 9. From germline, CDR1 is SGHAT and CDR2 FQNNGV. The CDR3 spans 15 residues. The V call is TRBV11-2, the J call TRBJ2-7; 7 nucleotides line up with TRBD1. This TCR came from a woman in her 30s in good health. The sequenced material came from blood. The CDR3 here is CASSSTGPNYYEQYF. The CDR3 nucleotides are TGTGCCAGCAGCTCGACAGGGCCGAACTACTACGAGCAGTACTTC.